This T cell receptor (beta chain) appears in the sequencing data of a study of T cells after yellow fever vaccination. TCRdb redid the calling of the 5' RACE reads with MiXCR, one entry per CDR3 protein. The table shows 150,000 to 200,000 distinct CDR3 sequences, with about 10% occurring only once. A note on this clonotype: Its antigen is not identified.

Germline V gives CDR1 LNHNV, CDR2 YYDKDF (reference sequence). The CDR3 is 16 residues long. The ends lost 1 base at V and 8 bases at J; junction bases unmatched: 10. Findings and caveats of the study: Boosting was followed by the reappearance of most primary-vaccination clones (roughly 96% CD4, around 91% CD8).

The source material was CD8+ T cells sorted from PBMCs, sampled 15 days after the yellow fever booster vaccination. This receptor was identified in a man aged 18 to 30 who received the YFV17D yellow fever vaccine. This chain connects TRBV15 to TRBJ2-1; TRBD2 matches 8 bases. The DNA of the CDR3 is TGTGCCACCAGCAGAGTACTTCGGGGGGGGGCGGATGAGCAGTTCTTC. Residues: CATSRVLRGGADEQFF.